Here is one TCR beta chain with its context. How the authors handled the data: Amplification from reference gene primers served as the basis for estimated nucleated cell counts. TCRdb keeps only in-frame clones here, not all; method: immunoSEQ multiplex PCR. V and J calls plus clone size are reproduced from that table; the DNA served to infer D and trimming. Found here are just over 250,000 clones, more than 90% of them singletons; the top ten hold just over 2.5%. V dropped 6 bases and J dropped 4 bases, with 17 bases sitting between them. CDR1 is SNHLY, CDR2 FYNNEI, per germline. This CDR3 has 15 residues. Followed over time, Seattle patients had been enrolled while infection was active. These data belong to a study of blood T cell repertoires in COVID-19. About the research overall: Samples came from the United States, Italy and Spain, spanning acute and convalescent COVID-19. Sources were T cells, B-cell-depleted T cells, or PBMCs; the material itself was cDNA or gDNA.

This TCR came from a person aged 18-30 years with COVID-19, enrolled during active disease. This chain connects TRBV2 to TRBJ2-3, with D perhaps matching TRBD1 (6 bases). Sequencing was performed on peripheral blood. In DNA form, the CDR3 reads TGTGCCAGCAGAAGGGACACCGGAATGCCAGATACGCAGTATTTT. Amino acids: CASRRDTGMPDTQYF.